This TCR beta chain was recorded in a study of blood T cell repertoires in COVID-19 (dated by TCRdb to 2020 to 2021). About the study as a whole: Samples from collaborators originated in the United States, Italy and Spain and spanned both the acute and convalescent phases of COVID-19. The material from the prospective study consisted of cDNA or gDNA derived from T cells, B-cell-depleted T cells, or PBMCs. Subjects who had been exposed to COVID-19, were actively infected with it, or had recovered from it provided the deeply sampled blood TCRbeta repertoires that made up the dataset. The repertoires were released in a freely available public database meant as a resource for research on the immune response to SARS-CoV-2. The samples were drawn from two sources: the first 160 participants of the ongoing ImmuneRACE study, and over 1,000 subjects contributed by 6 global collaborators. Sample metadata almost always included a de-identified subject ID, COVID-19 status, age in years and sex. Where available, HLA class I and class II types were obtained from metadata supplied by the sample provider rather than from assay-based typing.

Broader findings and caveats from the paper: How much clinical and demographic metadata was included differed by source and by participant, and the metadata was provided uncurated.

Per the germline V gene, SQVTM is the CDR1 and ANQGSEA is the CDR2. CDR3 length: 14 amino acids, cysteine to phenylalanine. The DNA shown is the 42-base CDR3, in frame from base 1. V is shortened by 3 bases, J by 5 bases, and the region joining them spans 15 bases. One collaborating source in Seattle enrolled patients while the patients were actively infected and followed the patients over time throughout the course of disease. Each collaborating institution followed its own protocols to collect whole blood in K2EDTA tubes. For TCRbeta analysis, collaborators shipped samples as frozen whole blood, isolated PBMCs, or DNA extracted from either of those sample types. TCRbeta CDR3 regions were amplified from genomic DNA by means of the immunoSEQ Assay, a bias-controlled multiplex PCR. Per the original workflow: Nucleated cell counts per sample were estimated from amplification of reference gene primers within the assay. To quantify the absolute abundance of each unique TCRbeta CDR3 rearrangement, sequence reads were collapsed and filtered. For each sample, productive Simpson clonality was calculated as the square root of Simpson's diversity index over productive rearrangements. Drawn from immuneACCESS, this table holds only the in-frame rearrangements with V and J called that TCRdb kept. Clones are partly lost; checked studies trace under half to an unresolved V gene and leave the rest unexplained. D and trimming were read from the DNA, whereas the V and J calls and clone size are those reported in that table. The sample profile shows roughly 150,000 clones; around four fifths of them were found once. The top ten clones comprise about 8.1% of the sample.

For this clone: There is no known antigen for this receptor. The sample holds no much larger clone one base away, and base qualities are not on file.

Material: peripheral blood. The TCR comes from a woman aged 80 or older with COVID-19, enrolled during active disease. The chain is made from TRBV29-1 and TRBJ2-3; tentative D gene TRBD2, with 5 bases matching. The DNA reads TGCAGCGTTGAGGCTGGGAGTTATGGAGATACGCAGTATTTT. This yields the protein CSVEAGSYGDTQYF.